The clone carrying this T cell receptor (beta chain) was recorded a few times. Its antigen is not known. TCRdb analysed the 5' RACE reads with MiXCR anew, one entry per CDR3 protein. Here the sample spans roughly 260,000 distinct CDR3 sequences, about 16% being singletons. This specimen comes from a study of T-cell memory formation after mild COVID-19. General study results and limits: Several responding clones turned up in pre-infection memory, indicating that cross-reactive memory may have taken part.

Germline V gene sequence: CDR1 SGDLS, CDR2 YYNGEE. The CDR3 sequence is 14 residues long. V gave up 3 bases and J gave up 5 bases, with 14 bases separating them. V and J are TRBV9 and TRBJ1-1, with a tentative D call TRBD1 (6 bases). The sequence was obtained from a man aged 18 to 30 who had mild COVID-19 (a few samples of this study predate the infection). Cell type and time point are not known. The sample comprised PBMCs or a T cell subset sorted from them (not recorded which). CDR3 region: CASSGSSGVTEAFF. The CDR3 DNA reads TGTGCCAGCAGCGGCTCCTCAGGGGTGACTGAAGCTTTCTTT.